This T cell receptor (beta chain) came from a study of cytomegalovirus exposure and HLA in healthy donors (dated by TCRdb to 2015 to 2018). For the wider study: According to an earlier analysis of several hundred of the donors, 200 million or so T cells yielded over 100 million unique TCR beta sequences and about 300 Gb of sequence data. Roughly 300 gigabases of sequencing data and around 90 million unique TCR sequences made up an early release that covered around 640 HLA-typed donors. Of the roughly 390 genotyped donors, 80% to 90% were placed in the genetic ancestry cluster associated with self-reported Caucasian donors. The study was designed to test whether signatures of past pathogen exposure could be identified by cataloging public T cell receptors. The T cell repertoires of under 750 subjects were profiled by immunosequencing and related to cytomegalovirus serostatus. Besides the first cohort of 666 subjects, a separate validation cohort made up of 120 different subjects was used. To predict cytomegalovirus infection status, the study combined high-throughput TCR immunosequencing, statistical association of individual TCRs with disease status, and machine learning. A later analysis re-analyzed previously published TCR beta repertoires from several hundred donors and added high-resolution HLA genotyping to study TCR occurrence patterns. The later analysis used no new phenotypic data to find candidate immune exposures, relying instead on TCR beta sequences and their occurrence across donors. To decide whether each TCR beta V gene segment behaved as functional or pseudogenic, an earlier analysis of fewer than 750 of the donors relied on high-throughput TCR beta sequencing. Donor age, sex, ethnicity and CMV serostatus were compiled alongside the repertoire data. A later genetic analysis took genome-wide SNP genotypes for about 65% of the roughly 670 donors and used that subset as a discovery cohort. All discovery cohort repertoires had been generated using a single sequencing platform. HLA typing included class I and class II loci at four-digit resolution. Typing coverage varied by locus: 629-630 donors for A, B, C, DRB1 and DQB1; around 560 for DQA1; 600 to 610 for DPA1; 450 to 480 for DPB1. Roughly five DR-DQ haplotypes were handled as single units for association and clustering because linkage in the cohort was strong. Among over 350 genotyped donors of the cohort, an average of 235,054 unique TCR beta nucleotide sequences were sequenced per donor, 15% to 20% of them non-productive.

For this clone: Its recognized antigen is unknown. The input lacks base qualities; no much larger clone sits a single base away.

General findings and caveats noted by the study authors: A few of the identified cytomegalovirus-associated TCR beta chains were confirmed in vitro to be specific for cytomegalovirus antigens. At a false discovery rate of 0.05, a later analysis linked 15,000 to 20,000 TCR beta sequences to specific HLA alleles. In a later analysis, several top co-occurrence clusters were reported to appear linked to parvovirus B19, influenza, CMV and Epstein-Barr virus. A later analysis found that TCR association rates varied across HLA loci, with DRB1 alleles showing the most associated TCRs and HLA-C alleles the fewest. A later genetic analysis associated a missense DCLRE1C variant with V-gene and J-gene trimming of TCR beta chains, and an independent cohort replicated the association. In the study, some 160 TCR beta chains were listed as associated with cytomegalovirus. The authors suggested that the approach could potentially be generalized to other disease states and immunological phenotypes. Compared with the roughly 600-donor mean, donors in an Asian-associated ancestry cluster had fewer N-insertions in productive TCRs, according to a later genetic analysis. Across donors, most TCR sequences were observed very rarely, whereas some public TCRs were present in many individuals. Broadly in line with IMGT annotations, most TCR beta V segments showed up in productive rearrangements about 90% or about 30% of the time in an earlier analysis of some 590 of the donors. Some IMGT-functional V segments, including TRBV6-2 and TRBV6-3, could not be told apart with the 87-base-pair reads, so those segments were excluded. Linkage disequilibrium might explain the correlated functional status among segregating V segments, but an unknown experimental factor could not be ruled out. The only immune exposure information available for the cohort was CMV serostatus. A further reported finding was that TCR beta sequences accurately predicted the HLA-A and HLA-B alleles for most subjects in the first cohort. A cluster of highly shared sequence variants was judged likely to be a technical artifact of the sequencing pipeline. Because some donors lacked HLA typing at each locus, the association tests relied only on the typed subset. When HLA alleles, especially DR and DQ, strongly co-occurred, TCR associations were difficult to assign to individual alleles. In a later analysis, HLA-associated TCR beta chains were found to be more clonally expanded and to have lower generation probabilities than equally common non-associated chains. Sequencing depth was assumed to be roughly uniform across donors in the presence/absence analyses, though that assumption may not hold. Because counts were too low, 15 to 20 rarely observed V segments, including chromosome 9 orphons, were excluded from the earlier analysis of 587 of the donors. In both the original and validation cohorts, the classifier was reported to diagnose cytomegalovirus status with high specificity and sensitivity. In this cohort, only TCR beta chains were sequenced, and detectable features were limited by the absence of alpha or paired-chain data. Most CMV-associated TCR beta chains appeared to be HLA-restricted in a later analysis, and the HLA associations seemed to be driven largely by CMV exposure.

The cohort consisted of more than 650 healthy bone marrow donors. At the time of sampling, all cohort members were nominally healthy, though unrecorded immune exposures were likely present. The donor was CMV seronegative and was included in the group of a few hundred seronegative cohort members. Each donor provided a peripheral blood sample, and peripheral blood mononuclear cells were used for TCR beta sequencing. Genomic DNA extraction from the blood cell samples was performed with the Qiagen DNeasy Blood Extraction Kit. In the germline V gene (reference sequence), CDR1 corresponds to LNHDA and CDR2 to SQIVND. The junction shows trimming of 6 bases on V and 6 bases on J, plus 9 bases between the germline ends. The CDR3 holds 13 amino acids from the cysteine to the phenylalanine. Only CDR3 DNA is held: 39 bases, read in frame from base 1. The library was produced with the immunoSEQ multiplex PCR assay. For the multiplex PCR, a mixture combining 60 forward primers for TCR Vbeta segments and 13 reverse primers for TCR Jbeta segments was used. Amplification of the CDR3 region of rearranged TCR beta genes was performed with a multiplex PCR assay on genomic DNA. On the Illumina HiSeq System, the amplified TCR beta libraries were sequenced as 87-base-pair reads. Concerning the study's data processing: In a later analysis, some 80 million unique TCR beta chains were counted across the roughly 670 repertoires, and roughly 10 million of these chains were shared by at least two donors. Raw reads were error-corrected and collapsed into unique sequences with a nearest-neighbor algorithm that merged closely related sequences to remove PCR and sequencing errors. Alignment of CDR3 sequences to IMGT reference sequences was used to assign V, D and J gene segments. For a sequence to be retained, a match of at least six nucleotides to both a V gene segment and a J gene segment was required. A rearrangement counted as productive if the CDR3 had no stop codons and remained in frame with V and J, and every other rearrangement counted as non-productive. Following IMGT convention, CDR3 was defined as the stretch from the second conserved V-encoded cysteine up to the conserved J-encoded phenylalanine. In an earlier analysis of more than 550 of the donors, sequences lacking an unambiguous match to a single V gene segment were excluded. In an earlier analysis of approximately 590 of the donors, V segments were called functional above 56.7% productive rearrangements and were called segregating when the between-donor standard deviation exceeded 5%. A statistical classification framework was built for diagnosing cytomegalovirus status from the catalog of TCR beta chain sequences. V and J gene assignment, in a later analysis, came from comparing TCR nucleotide sequences with IMGT/GENE-DB human TR gene sequences. Using the TCRdist pipeline, a later analysis assigned CDR3 sequences along with most-parsimonious VDJ recombination scenarios. In a later analysis, every TCR beta chain was defined by the combination of its CDR3 amino acid sequence and its V-gene family, and reads without a unique V-gene family were dropped. In a later analysis, some 600 highly shared, low-generation-probability nucleotide sequences were removed to address suspected cross-contamination and a sequencing artifact. In a later analysis, a clonal expansion index was calculated for each public chain from normalized within-repertoire ranks of inferred template counts. A later analysis computed generation probabilities with a VDJ recombination model fitted to out-of-frame rearrangements, and checked the results against IGoR. In a later analysis, TCR-TCR, TCR-HLA and TCR-CMV co-occurrence was scored with hypergeometric tests, and a repertoire-size bias correction was applied to TCR pairs. A later analysis estimated false discovery rates by permuting HLA or CMV assignments 20 times. A later analysis grouped co-occurring TCRs with DBSCAN, adding TCRdist sequence similarity when clustering within HLA-allele-positive subsets. Repertoires with fewer than 30,000 or more than 120,000 public chains were left out of co-occurrence clustering, as were about 5 repertoires with anomalous nucleotide sharing. The clones in this table, taken by TCRdb from immuneACCESS, are in-frame only. Not every clone is retained; where verified, under half of the shortfall comes from an unresolved V gene, and the cause of the rest is unknown. V and J calls and clone size are given by that table; D and trimming were obtained from the DNA. In all, the sample holds approximately 270,000 clones, and about four fifths of those were seen once. Of the sample, roughly 0.31% falls within the top ten clones.

The receptor's source is a girl aged 2 to 9 in good health and CMV-seronegative. Recombination joined TRBV19 with TRBJ1-6, with no confidently assigned D gene. Sequences were obtained from PBMCs. The nucleotide sequence reads as follows: TGTGCCAGTAGGATGACTGTTAATTCACCCCTCCACTTT. Its amino acids are CASRMTVNSPLHF.